This TCR beta chain was retrieved from a study of brain T cells in children with intractable seizures. Germline values: CDR1 SGHNT, CDR2 YYREEE (reference sequence). V gave up 0 bases and J gave up 4 bases, with 13 bases separating them. The CDR3 contains 16 residues. The assay was immunoSEQ multiplex PCR, and TCRdb's table has in-frame clones only and misses some. The repertoire consists of some 64,000 clones, with around 96% occurring once and the leading ten covering 0.3% to 0.4%. This clone was detected once. Patients received at least one anti-epileptic drug before surgery. V is TRBV5-4 and J is TRBJ1-4, with D perhaps matching TRBD1 (5 bases). This TCR derives from a boy under two years old with focal cortical dysplasia and intractable seizures. Sample: peripheral blood, taken at surgery. The DNA of the CDR3 is TGTGCCAGCAGCTTGGGTGGGGCCTCCGGTAATGAAAAACTGTTTTTT. Amino acid sequence: CASSLGGASGNEKLFF.